The clone carrying this T cell receptor beta chain has a count of ten or more. This CDR3 is built from 14 residues. The germline V gene has CDR1 MNHEY and CDR2 SVGAGI. Trimming cost V 4 bases and J 5 bases, with 14 bases left between them. There were TCR beta CDR3 regions amplified from RNA transcripts. RT-PCR in the first round (using the HTBI primer set) targeted the TCR CDR3. TCRdb fed the multiplex PCR reads into MiXCR, producing one record per CDR3 protein. Among about 200,000 distinct CDR3 sequences, 17% were seen once, and the ten largest hold roughly 50%. The data originate from a study of T cells in Graves' hyperthyroidism and ophthalmopathy.

Sequencing input: blood. V usage is TRBV6-5 and J usage is TRBJ1-2; D might be TRBD1 (6 bases). The receptor's source is a woman between 45 and 60 years old with Graves' hyperthyroidism. The CDR3 is CASSSRGTIYGYTF. The CDR3 DNA is TGTGCCAGCAGTTCTCGCGGGACAATATATGGCTACACCTTC.